This T cell receptor (beta chain) was observed in a study of regulatory dendritic cells for organ transplantation (dated by TCRdb to the late 2010s). Describing the broader study: To make regulatory dendritic cells, monocytes were cultured with vitamin D3 on days 0 and 4 and with IL-10 on day 4. On day 6, LPS was added to the DC cultures to test how the DCs responded to a strong maturation-inducing agent. The TCRbeta repertoires of sorted naive and memory CD4+ and CD8+ T cells were sequenced before and after allostimulation with regulatory or mature dendritic cells.

Overall study outcomes, separate from this receptor: Allostimulation expanded memory CD8+ clones in both subjects, but regulatory dendritic cells appeared to induce more limited expansion than mature dendritic cells. Sequencing was done in only a couple of subjects, and the authors reported considerable heterogeneity between individuals in the alloreactive memory CD8+ T cell pool. Among the resting subsets, memory CD8+ T cells contained the most alloreactive TCR clonotypes. Naive CD4+ and CD8+ T cells showed highly diverse repertoires, whereas memory cells were less diverse and memory CD8+ cells were the most oligoclonal.

Note on this clone: Its binding antigen is unknown. The sample holds no much larger clone one base away, and base qualities are not on file.

The CDR3 sequence holds 14 residues, the cysteine and phenylalanine included. Only the CDR3 portion is preserved as DNA: 42 bases, with reading frame beginning at the first base. V and J lose 4 bases and 0 bases, and a span of 8 bases separates them. CDR1 and CDR2, per the germline V gene, are WSHSY and SAAADI. The TCRbeta CDR3 regions were amplified in a multiplexed two-step PCR with Vbeta-specific forward primers and Jbeta-specific reverse primers. Through the immunoSEQ service, TCRbeta libraries were sequenced on an Illumina instrument. On the study's bioinformatics: IMGT annotation was used to assign V, D and J genes, and synthetic CDR3 analogues were used to correct counts for multiplex PCR bias. Repertoire clonality was computed in the immunoSEQ Analyzer as one minus normalized Shannon entropy. Whether a clone counted as expanded was decided by Fisher's exact test with Benjamini-Hochberg false discovery rate control and a two-tailed cutoff of P<0.01. In its TCRdb copy, this immuneACCESS table keeps in-frame sequences only and misses some clones. Where compared with another copy, unresolved V genes explain less than half of these, and the others have no known cause. That table furnishes V, J and clone size, whereas the DNA furnished D and trimming. Present in this sample are about 12,000 clones, more than 75% of which were seen just once. The ten largest make up around 1% of the sample.

Sorted T cell subsets were CFSE-labeled and co-cultured for 5 days with allogeneic regulatory or mature dendritic cells at a 1:10 DC:T ratio. FACS was used to sort naive T cells as CD45RA+ cells and memory T cells as CD45RO+ CD4+ or CD8+ cells. A couple of healthy control subjects provided the T cells used for TCR sequencing. The Qiagen DNeasy Blood & Tissue Kit was used to extract genomic DNA. The receptor comes from a human donor in good health. Sequences were obtained from naive CD8+ T cells from blood cultured with regulatory dendritic cells. This specimen's cell subset or site label, per the study, means: CD45RA+ naive T cells. This chain is built from TRBV10-2 and TRBJ2-3; TRBD1 is a weak D gene call, 6 bases matching. CDR3 reads: CASSAGGSTDTQYF. The bases are TGCGCCAGCAGTGCTGGGGGCAGCACAGATACGCAGTATTTT.